The subject of this entry is one T cell receptor beta chain. What it binds is not known. This sample is part of a study of OX40 agonist ivuxolimab in advanced cancers. General study results and limits: At 0.1-3.0 mg/kg, partial responders had clonal expansion among the lowest observed.

With 5 bases removed from V and 3 bases from J, the gap between germline ends came to 11 bases. This CDR3 is 13 amino acids long. Looked up from germline, CDR1 is MNHNY and CDR2 is SVGAGI (reference sequence). Assay used: immunoSEQ multiplex PCR; TCRdb lists only in-frame clones, some missing. The data show about 27,000 clones, less than 90% seen once. This TCR was recovered from an adult with an advanced solid tumor such as melanoma, head and neck, liver or kidney cancer. This specimen consisted of CD4+ or CD8+ T cells sorted from blood, obtained in a trial of the OX40 agonist ivuxolimab. This sequence joins TRBV6-6 and TRBJ2-7; a weak D match, TRBD2 (6 bases). CDR3 DNA: TGTGCCAGCAGTCCCTGGACTAACTACGAGCAGTACTTC. As protein: CASSPWTNYEQYF.